This T cell receptor beta chain stems from a study of T cell responses to AZD1222 COVID-19 vaccine. The germline CDR1 and CDR2 sequences are SGHNT and YENEEA. The CDR3 totals 14 residues. Trimming cost V 1 base and J 2 bases, with 7 bases left between them. This clone occurred once. Its specificity is not known. Some clones are missing from TCRdb's copy, which holds only in-frame ones; the method was immunoSEQ multiplex PCR. Of about 120,000 clones in the sample, roughly nine tenths were seen once. Findings and limits, study-wide: White British donors predominated, females outnumbered males, and clonal diversity was possibly underestimated. Baseline seropositivity occurred in only 5 to 7 AZD1222 recipients. Vaccine-associated CD4 TCRs ranged over spike, dominating at 160-218 and 743-854. There were repertoire samples only from the period after the peak T cell response.

This rearrangement joins TRBV11-3 to TRBJ2-3, with D possibly TRBD2 on 6 matching bases. This material consisted of peripheral blood, taken on day 0 of AZD1222 vaccination. The sequence was obtained from an adult in good health. The DNA of the CDR3 is TGTGCCAGCAGCTTAGGGGGACTCACAGATACGCAGTATTTT. Translation: CASSLGGLTDTQYF.